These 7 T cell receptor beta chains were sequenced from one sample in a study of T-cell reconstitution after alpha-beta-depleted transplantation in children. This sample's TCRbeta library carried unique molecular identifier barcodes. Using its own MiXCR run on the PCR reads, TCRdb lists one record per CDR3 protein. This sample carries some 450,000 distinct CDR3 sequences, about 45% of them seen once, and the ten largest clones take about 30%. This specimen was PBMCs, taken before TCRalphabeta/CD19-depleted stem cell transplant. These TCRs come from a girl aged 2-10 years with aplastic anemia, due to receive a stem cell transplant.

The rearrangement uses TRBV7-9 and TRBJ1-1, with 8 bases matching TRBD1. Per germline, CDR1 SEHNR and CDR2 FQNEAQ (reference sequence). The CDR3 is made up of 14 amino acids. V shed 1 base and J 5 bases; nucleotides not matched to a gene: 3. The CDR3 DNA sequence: TGTGCCAGCAGCTTAGGACAGGGGAAGACTGAAGCTTTCTTT. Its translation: CASSLGQGKTEAFF.

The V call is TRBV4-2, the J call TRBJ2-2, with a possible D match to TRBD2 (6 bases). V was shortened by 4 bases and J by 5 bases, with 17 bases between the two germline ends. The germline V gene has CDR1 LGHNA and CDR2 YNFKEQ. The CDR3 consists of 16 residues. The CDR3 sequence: CASSRQRDSYTGELFF. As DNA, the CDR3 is TGTGCCAGCAGCCGGCAACGGGACTCCTATACCGGGGAGCTGTTTTTT.

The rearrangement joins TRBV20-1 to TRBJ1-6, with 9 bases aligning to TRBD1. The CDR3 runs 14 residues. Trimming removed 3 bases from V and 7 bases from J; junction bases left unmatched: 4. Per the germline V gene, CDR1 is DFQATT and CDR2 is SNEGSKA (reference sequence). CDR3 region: CSARGQGPNSPLHF. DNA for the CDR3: TGCAGTGCTAGGGGACAGGGACCGAATTCACCCCTCCACTTT.

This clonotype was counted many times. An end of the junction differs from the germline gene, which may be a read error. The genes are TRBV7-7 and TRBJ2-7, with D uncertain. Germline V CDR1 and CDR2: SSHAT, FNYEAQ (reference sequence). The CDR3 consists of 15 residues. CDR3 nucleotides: TGTGCTAGCAGCCCGCCAAGGAGCCCCAGGTACGAGCAGTACTTC. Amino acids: CASSPPRSPRYEQYF.

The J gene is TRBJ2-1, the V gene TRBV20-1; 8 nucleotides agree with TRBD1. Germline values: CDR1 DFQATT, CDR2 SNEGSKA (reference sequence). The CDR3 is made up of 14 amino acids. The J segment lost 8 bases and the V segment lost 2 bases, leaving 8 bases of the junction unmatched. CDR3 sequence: CSARPGQGRDEQFF. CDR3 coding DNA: TGCAGTGCTAGACCTGGACAGGGTAGGGATGAGCAGTTCTTC.

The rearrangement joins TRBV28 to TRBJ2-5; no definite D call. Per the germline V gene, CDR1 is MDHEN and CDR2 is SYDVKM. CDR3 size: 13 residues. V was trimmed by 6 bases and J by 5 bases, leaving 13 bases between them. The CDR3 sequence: CASRPARRETQYF. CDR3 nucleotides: TGTGCCAGCAGACCCGCCCGGCGTGAGACCCAGTACTTC.

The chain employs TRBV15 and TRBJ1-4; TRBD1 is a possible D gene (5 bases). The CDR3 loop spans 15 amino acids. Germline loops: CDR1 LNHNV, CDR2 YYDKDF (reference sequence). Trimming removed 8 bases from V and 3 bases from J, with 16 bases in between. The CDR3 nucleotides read TGTGCCACCCGGGCCCCCGGGGGTTCTAATGAAAAACTGTTTTTT. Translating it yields CATRAPGGSNEKLFF. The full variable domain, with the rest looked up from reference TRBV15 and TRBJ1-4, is DAMVIQNPRYQVTQFGKPVTLSCSQTLNHNVMYWYQQKSSQAPKLLFHYYDKDFNNEADTPDNFQSRRPNTSFCFLDIRSPGLGDTAMYLCATRAPGGSNEKLFFGSGTQLSVL.